Below, 21 T cell receptor beta chains from the same sample are listed, as sequenced in a study of T-cell memory formation after mild COVID-19. One entry per CDR3 protein results from TCRdb running MiXCR on the 5' RACE reads. Of more than 400,000 distinct CDR3 sequences in the sample, about 20% were seen once. The specimen sequenced was PBMCs or a T cell subset sorted from them (not recorded which). The receptors were gathered from an adult woman who had mild COVID-19 (a few samples of this study predate the infection). Cell type and time point are not known.

In this sample, this clonotype turned up a few times. The CDR3 region has the DNA TGCGCCAGCAGCTTGGGTGCTAACTATGGCTACACCTTC. Translation: CASSLGANYGYTF. This chain links TRBV5-1 with TRBJ1-2; D unclear. The CDR3 covers 13 residues. V was clipped by 0 bases and J by 0 bases, with 3 bases between them. Germline lookup yields CDR1 SGHRS and CDR2 YFSETQ.

The chain joins TRBV9 to TRBJ1-1; D may be TRBD1 (5 bases). V gave up 0 bases and J gave up 1 base, with 10 bases separating them. CDR1 and CDR2 from the germline V gene are SGDLS and YYNGEE. This CDR3 has 15 amino acids. The CDR3 region has the DNA TGTGCCAGCAGCGTAGGAGGGGTAGGGAACACTGAAGCTTTCTTT. As protein: CASSVGGVGNTEAFF.

This clonotype was seen more than once but under ten times. V is TRBV5-1 and J is TRBJ2-5, with D possibly TRBD1 on 5 matching bases. Trimming shortened V by 0 bases and J by 5 bases, and 8 bases separated the two germline ends. This CDR3 has 13 amino acids. Per the germline V gene, CDR1 is SGHRS and CDR2 is YFSETQ. The DNA for the CDR3 is TGCGCCAGCAGCTTGGCCAGGGCGGAGACCCAGTACTTC. This translates into CASSLARAETQYF.

This CDR3 is CASSVRDRGFQPQHF. CDR3 nucleotide sequence: TGTGCCAGCAGCGTCCGGGACAGGGGCTTTCAGCCCCAGCATTTT. The rearrangement uses TRBV5-6 and TRBJ1-5; 10 bases agree with TRBD1. V lost 4 bases to trimming and J lost 6 bases; unmatched junction nucleotides: 7. The CDR3 runs 15 residues. Per the germline V gene, CDR1 is SGHDT and CDR2 is YYEEEE.

This clonotype was counted ten times or more. This sequence joins TRBV20-1 and TRBJ2-3; no firm D call. Germline V lookup: CDR1 DFQATT, CDR2 SNEGSKA (reference sequence). The V gene lost 4 bases and the J gene lost 0 bases, with 8 bases spanning the gap. This CDR3 region has 13 residues. CDR3 protein: CSATILSTDTQYF. The CDR3 DNA follows: TGCAGTGCTACGATACTGAGCACAGATACGCAGTATTTT.

In its sample, this clonotype was seen a few times. V gene TRBV7-8 combines with J gene TRBJ2-5; D not certain. Germline V lookup: CDR1 SGHVS, CDR2 FQNEAQ. The CDR3 spans 14 residues. The V and J ends lost 2 bases and 2 bases respectively, with 9 bases between them. CDR3 in amino acids: CASSLQRPQETQYF. DNA for the CDR3: TGTGCCAGCAGCTTACAGCGCCCACAAGAGACCCAGTACTTC. Supplemented by reference TRBV7-8 and TRBJ2-5, the full variable domain reads GAGVSQSPRYKVAKRGQDVALRCDPISGHVSLFWYQQALGQGPEFLTYFQNEAQLDKSGLPSDRFFAERPEGSVSTLKIQRTQQEDSAVYLCASSLQRPQETQYFGPGTRLLVL.

This clonotype has a count of ten or more. The chain uses TRBV24-1 and TRBJ2-5; D may match TRBD1 or TRBD2 (5 bases each). The germline V and J ends were trimmed by 3 bases and 4 bases, with 11 bases remaining between them. Looked up from germline, CDR1 is KGHDR and CDR2 is SFDVKD. The CDR3 is made up of 14 amino acids. CDR3 protein: CATSDPGTAETQYF. CDR3 sequence (DNA): TGTGCCACCAGTGATCCTGGGACCGCAGAGACCCAGTACTTC.

This chain joins TRBV11-3 and TRBJ2-2, with TRBD2 matching 12 bases. The CDR3 length is 15 residues. The V segment lost 5 bases and the J segment 6 bases; nucleotides outside the gene matches: 4. CDR1 and CDR2 from the germline V gene are SGHNT and YENEEA. CDR3 nucleotide sequence: TGTGCCAGCAGCCCCTCTAGCGGGAGGGCCGGGGAGCTGTTTTTT. As protein: CASSPSSGRAGELFF.

This clonotype was detected a few times. This chain uses TRBV9 with TRBJ2-5, with 8 bases lining up with TRBD2. Germline V gene sequence: CDR1 SGDLS, CDR2 YYNGEE. The ends lost 3 bases at V and 4 bases at J; junction bases unmatched: 11. The length of the CDR3 is 16 residues. Written as DNA, the CDR3 is TGTGCCAGCAGCGGATCGGCGGGGGGCGTGGGAGAGACCCAGTACTTC. The encoded protein is CASSGSAGGVGETQYF. The full variable domain, its missing parts supplied by reference TRBV9 and TRBJ2-5, is DSGVTQTPKHLITATGQRVTLRCSPRSGDLSVYWYQQSLDQGLQFLIQYYNGEERAKGNILERFSAQQFPDLHSELNLSSLELGDSALYFCASSGSAGGVGETQYFGPGTRLLVL.

This clonotype was recorded at least ten times. The rearrangement joins TRBV5-1 to TRBJ1-5, with 9 positions matching TRBD1. Germline CDR1 is SGHRS and CDR2 is YFSETQ. The V and J ends lost 0 bases and 4 bases, in that order; junction bases with no gene match: 2. CDR3 length: 15 residues. CDR3 protein: CASSLGQGENQPQHF. CDR3 in DNA: TGCGCCAGCAGCTTGGGACAGGGGGAAAATCAGCCCCAGCATTTT.

The V and J genes are TRBV20-1 and TRBJ2-1; 7 bases agree with TRBD2. The CDR3 is made up of 14 amino acids. Looked up from germline, CDR1 is DFQATT and CDR2 is SNEGSKA (reference sequence). The V and J ends lost 5 bases and 2 bases, in that order; junction bases with no gene match: 6. The CDR3 region is CSAVGGDPYNEQFF. CDR3 bases: TGCAGTGCTGTGGGGGGGGATCCCTACAATGAGCAGTTCTTC.

This rearrangement joins TRBV15 to TRBJ2-1, with 9 positions matching TRBD2. CDR3 length: 16 amino acids. With V trimmed by 2 bases and J by 4 bases, 6 bases remained unmatched. Germline values: CDR1 LNHNV, CDR2 YYDKDF (reference sequence). In DNA, the CDR3 is TGTGCCACCAGCAGAAGACTAGCGGACGTATACAATGAGCAGTTCTTC. Protein sequence: CATSRRLADVYNEQFF. Full variable domain (missing parts from reference TRBV15 and TRBJ2-1): DAMVIQNPRYQVTQFGKPVTLSCSQTLNHNVMYWYQQKSSQAPKLLFHYYDKDFNNEADTPDNFQSRRPNTSFCFLDIRSPGLGDTAMYLCATSRRLADVYNEQFFGPGTRLTVL.

The V and J genes are TRBV5-1 and TRBJ2-2; D not certain. The CDR3 has 15 residues. Per the germline V gene, CDR1 is SGHRS and CDR2 is YFSETQ. The V end lost 0 bases, the J end lost 2 bases, and 8 bases lay between the germline ends. CDR3 loop: CASSLEAYNTGELFF. The CDR3, as DNA: TGCGCCAGCAGCTTGGAAGCATATAACACCGGGGAGCTGTTTTTT. The variable domain in full, with the rest retrieved from reference TRBV5-1 and TRBJ2-2, is KAGVTQTPRYLIKTRGQQVTLSCSPISGHRSVSWYQQTPGQGLQFLFEYFSETQRNKGNFPGRFSGRQFSNSRSEMNVSTLELGDSALYLCASSLEAYNTGELFFGEGSRLTVL.

This clonotype was seen more than once but under ten times. The chain uses TRBV6-5 and TRBJ2-5, with 8 bases aligning to TRBD2. After removal of 4 bases from V and 7 bases from J, the junction contained 5 bases not matched to a gene. Germline V CDR1 and CDR2: MNHEY, SVGAGI. There are 13 residues in the CDR3. CDR3 amino acids: CASSLRGGLTQYF. CDR3 bases: TGTGCCAGCAGTTTACGGGGGGGTCTGACCCAGTACTTC.

The genes are TRBV30 and TRBJ2-5; 7 bases align to TRBD2. Germline V gene lookup returns CDR1 GTSNPN and CDR2 SVGIG (reference sequence). This CDR3 region has 13 residues. V was pared by 2 bases and J by 3 bases, with 3 bases of the junction left unmatched. The DNA for the CDR3 is TGTGCCTGGAGTACTAGCGTCAAAGAGACCCAGTACTTC. This gives the protein CAWSTSVKETQYF.

This chain joins TRBV6-4 and TRBJ2-3, with 7 bases that match TRBD1. Germline loops: CDR1 MRHNA, CDR2 SNTAGT. V lost 2 bases and J lost 1; bases outside the gene matches: 6. This CDR3 region has 16 residues. The CDR3 sequence is CASSDRGGAGTDTQYF. The CDR3 DNA reads TGTGCCAGCAGTGACCGAGGGGGCGCCGGCACAGATACGCAGTATTTT.

In its sample, this clonotype was seen a few times. J is TRBJ2-5 and V is TRBV7-8; 9 bases are a match to TRBD2. The germline CDR1 and CDR2 sequences are SGHVS and FQNEAQ. CDR3 size: 16 residues. V lost 4 bases and J lost 2; bases outside the gene matches: 8. The CDR3 nucleotides are TGTGCCAGCAGCTGGTGGCGGGAGGGCGTACAAGAGACCCAGTACTTC. This translates into CASSWWREGVQETQYF.

The chain combines TRBV2 with TRBJ2-6; D uncertain. The CDR3 runs 17 residues. The germline V and J ends were trimmed by 4 bases and 0 bases, with 13 bases remaining between them. From germline, CDR1 is SNHLY and CDR2 FYNNEI. This CDR3 reads CASSVGSGSSGANVLTF. DNA for the CDR3: TGTGCCAGCAGTGTAGGGTCCGGCTCCTCTGGGGCCAACGTCCTGACTTTC.

This clonotype has a handful of counts. The chain recombines TRBV2 with TRBJ2-2; perhaps D is TRBD1 or TRBD2 (6 bases each). V shed 9 bases and J shed 0 bases, with 11 bases lying between them. The V gene's germline CDR1 is SNHLY and CDR2 FYNNEI. CDR3 length equals 14 residues. The CDR3 is CASTGGANTGELFF. CDR3 DNA sequence: TGTGCCAGTACCGGGGGCGCGAACACCGGGGAGCTGTTTTTT.

The chain uses TRBV10-3 and TRBJ2-1, with TRBD2 identical over 12 bases. The CDR3 runs 16 residues. Looked up from germline, CDR1 is ENHRY and CDR2 is SYGVKD. With 3 bases clipped from V and 8 bases from J, the junction kept 8 bases outside the gene matches. CDR3 DNA: TGTGCCATCAGTGACCTAGCGGGGGGGCCTGTGGATGAGCAGTTCTTC. Translation: CAISDLAGGPVDEQFF.

The table lists this clonotype with many counts. The rearrangement links TRBV5-6 to TRBJ1-1; D not certain. The germline CDR1 and CDR2 sequences are SGHDT and YYEEEE. This CDR3 has 14 amino acids. Trimming cost V 4 bases and J 1 base, with 11 bases left between them. CDR3 amino acids: CASSPGPSNTEAFF. CDR3 in DNA: TGTGCCAGCAGCCCTGGGCCTTCGAACACTGAAGCTTTCTTT.